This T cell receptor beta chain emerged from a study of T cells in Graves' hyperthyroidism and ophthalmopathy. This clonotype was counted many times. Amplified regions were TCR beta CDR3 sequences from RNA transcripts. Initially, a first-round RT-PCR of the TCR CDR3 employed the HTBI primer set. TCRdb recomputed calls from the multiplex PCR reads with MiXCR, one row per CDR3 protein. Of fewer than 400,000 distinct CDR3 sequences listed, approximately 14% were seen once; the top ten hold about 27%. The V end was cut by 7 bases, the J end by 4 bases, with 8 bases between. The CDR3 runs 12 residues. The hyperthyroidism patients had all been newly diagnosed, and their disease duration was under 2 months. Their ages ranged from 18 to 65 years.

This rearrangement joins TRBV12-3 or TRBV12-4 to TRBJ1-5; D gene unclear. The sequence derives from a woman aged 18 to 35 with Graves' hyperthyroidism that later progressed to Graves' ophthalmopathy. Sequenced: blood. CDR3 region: CASKSANQPQHF. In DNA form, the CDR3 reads TGTGCCAGCAAAAGCGCAAATCAGCCCCAGCATTTT.